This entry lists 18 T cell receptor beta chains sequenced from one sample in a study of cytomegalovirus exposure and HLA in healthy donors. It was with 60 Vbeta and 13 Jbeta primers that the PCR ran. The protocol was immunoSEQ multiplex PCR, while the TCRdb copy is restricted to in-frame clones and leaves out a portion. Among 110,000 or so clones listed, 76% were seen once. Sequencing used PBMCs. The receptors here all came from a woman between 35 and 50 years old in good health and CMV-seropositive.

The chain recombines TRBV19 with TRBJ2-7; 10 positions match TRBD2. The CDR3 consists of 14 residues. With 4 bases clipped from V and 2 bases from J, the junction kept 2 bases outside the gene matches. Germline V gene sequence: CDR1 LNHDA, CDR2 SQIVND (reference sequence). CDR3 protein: CASSTSGGAYEQYF. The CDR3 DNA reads TGTGCCAGTAGTACCAGCGGGGGGGCCTACGAGCAGTACTTC.

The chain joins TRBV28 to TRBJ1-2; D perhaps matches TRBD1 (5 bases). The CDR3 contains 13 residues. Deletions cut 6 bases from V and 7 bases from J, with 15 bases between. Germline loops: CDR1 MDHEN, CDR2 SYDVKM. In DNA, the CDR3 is TGTGCCAGCAGCCCGCGGGGCGGGAGTGGCTACACCTTC. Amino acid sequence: CASSPRGGSGYTF.

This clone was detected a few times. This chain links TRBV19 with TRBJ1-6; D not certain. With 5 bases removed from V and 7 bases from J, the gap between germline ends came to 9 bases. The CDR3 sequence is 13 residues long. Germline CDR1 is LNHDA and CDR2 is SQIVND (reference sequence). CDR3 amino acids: CASSRTENSPLHF. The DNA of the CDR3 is TGTGCCAGTAGTCGGACTGAGAATTCACCCCTCCACTTT.

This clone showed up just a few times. This CDR3 is CASSLRLAGAYEQYF. In DNA, the CDR3 is TGTGCCAGCAGCTTAAGACTAGCGGGGGCGTACGAGCAGTACTTC. The V gene is TRBV11-2, the J gene TRBJ2-7, with TRBD2 identical over 12 bases. The CDR3 totals 15 residues. The V gene's germline CDR1 is SGHAT and CDR2 FQNNGV. J was trimmed by 4 bases and V by 2 bases; bases with no gene match: 3.

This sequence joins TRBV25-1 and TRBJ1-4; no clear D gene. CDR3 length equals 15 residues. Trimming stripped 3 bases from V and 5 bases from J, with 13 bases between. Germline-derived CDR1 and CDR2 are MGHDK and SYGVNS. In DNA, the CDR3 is TGTGCCAGCAGTGACCCCCTCGTAGAGAATGAAAAACTGTTTTTT. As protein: CASSDPLVENEKLFF.

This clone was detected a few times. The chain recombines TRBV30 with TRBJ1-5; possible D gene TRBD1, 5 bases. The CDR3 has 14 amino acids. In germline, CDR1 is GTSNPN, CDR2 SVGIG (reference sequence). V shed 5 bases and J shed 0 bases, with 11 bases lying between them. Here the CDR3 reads CAWQQAYSNQPQHF. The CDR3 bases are TGTGCCTGGCAACAGGCCTATAGCAATCAGCCCCAGCATTTT.

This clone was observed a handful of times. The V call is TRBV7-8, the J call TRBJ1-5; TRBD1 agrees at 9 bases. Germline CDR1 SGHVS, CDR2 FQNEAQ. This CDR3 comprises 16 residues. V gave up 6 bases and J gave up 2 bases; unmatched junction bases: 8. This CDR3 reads CASSPGDRVGNQPQHF. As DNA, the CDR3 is TGTGCCAGCAGTCCCGGGGACAGGGTAGGCAATCAGCCCCAGCATTTT.

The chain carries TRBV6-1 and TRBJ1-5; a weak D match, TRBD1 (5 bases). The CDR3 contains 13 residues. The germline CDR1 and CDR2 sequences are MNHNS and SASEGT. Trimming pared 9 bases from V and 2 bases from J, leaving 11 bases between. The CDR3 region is CASQTDRNQPQHF. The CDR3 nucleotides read TGTGCCAGTCAGACAGACCGCAATCAGCCCCAGCATTTT.

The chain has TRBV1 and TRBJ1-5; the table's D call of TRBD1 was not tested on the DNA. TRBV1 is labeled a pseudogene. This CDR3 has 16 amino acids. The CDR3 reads CTSSHTDRFSNQPQHF. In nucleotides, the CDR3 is TGCACCAGCAGCCACACAGACAGGTTTAGCAATCAGCCCCAGCATTTT.

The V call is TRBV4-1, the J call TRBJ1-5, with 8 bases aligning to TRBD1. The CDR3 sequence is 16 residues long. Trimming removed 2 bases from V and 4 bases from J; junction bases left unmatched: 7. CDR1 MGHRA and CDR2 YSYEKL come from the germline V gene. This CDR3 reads CASSQYRDRSNQPQHF. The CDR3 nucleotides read TGCGCCAGCAGCCAATACCGGGACAGGAGTAATCAGCCCCAGCATTTT.

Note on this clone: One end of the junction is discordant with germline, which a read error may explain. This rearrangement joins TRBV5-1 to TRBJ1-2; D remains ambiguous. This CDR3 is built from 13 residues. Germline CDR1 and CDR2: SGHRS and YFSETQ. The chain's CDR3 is CASSFDTDYGYPF. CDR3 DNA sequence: TGCGCCAGCAGCTTCGACACAGACTATGGCTACCCCTTC.

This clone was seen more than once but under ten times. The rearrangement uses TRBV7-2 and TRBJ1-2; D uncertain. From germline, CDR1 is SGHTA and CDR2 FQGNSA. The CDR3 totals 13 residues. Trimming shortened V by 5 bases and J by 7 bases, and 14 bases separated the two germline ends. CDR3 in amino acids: CASSVLRGGGYTF. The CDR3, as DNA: TGTGCCAGCAGCGTTTTGAGAGGAGGTGGCTACACCTTC.

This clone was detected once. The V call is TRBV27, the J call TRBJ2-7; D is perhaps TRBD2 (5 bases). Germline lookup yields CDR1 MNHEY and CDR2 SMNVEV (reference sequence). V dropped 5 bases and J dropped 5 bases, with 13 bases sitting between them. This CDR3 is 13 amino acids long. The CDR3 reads CASSNRGGHEQYF. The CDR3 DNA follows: TGTGCCAGCAGTAACCGGGGTGGTCACGAGCAGTACTTC.

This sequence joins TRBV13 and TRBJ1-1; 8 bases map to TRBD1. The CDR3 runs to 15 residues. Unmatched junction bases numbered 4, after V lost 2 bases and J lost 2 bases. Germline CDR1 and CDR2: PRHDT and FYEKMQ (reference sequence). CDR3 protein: CASSLWGQANTEAFF. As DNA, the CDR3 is TGTGCCAGCAGCTTATGGGGACAGGCCAACACTGAAGCTTTCTTT.

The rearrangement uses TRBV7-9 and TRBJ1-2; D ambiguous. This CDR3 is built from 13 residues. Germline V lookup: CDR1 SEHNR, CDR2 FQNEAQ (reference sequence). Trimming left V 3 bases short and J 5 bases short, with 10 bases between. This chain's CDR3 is CASSFPGEYGYTF. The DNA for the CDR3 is TGTGCCAGCAGCTTTCCGGGAGAATATGGCTACACCTTC. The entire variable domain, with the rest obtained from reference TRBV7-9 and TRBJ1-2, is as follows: DTGVSQNPRHKITKRGQNVTFRCDPISEHNRLYWYRQTLGQGPEFLTYFQNEAQLEKSRLLSDRFSAERPKGSFSTLEIQRTEQGDSAMYLCASSFPGEYGYTFGSGTRLTVV.

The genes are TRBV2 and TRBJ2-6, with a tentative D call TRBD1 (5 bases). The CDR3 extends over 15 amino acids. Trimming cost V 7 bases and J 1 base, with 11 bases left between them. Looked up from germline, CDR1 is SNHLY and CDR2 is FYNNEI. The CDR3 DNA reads TGTGCCAGCAAAGAACAGGTTTCTGGGGCCAACGTCCTGACTTTC. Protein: CASKEQVSGANVLTF.

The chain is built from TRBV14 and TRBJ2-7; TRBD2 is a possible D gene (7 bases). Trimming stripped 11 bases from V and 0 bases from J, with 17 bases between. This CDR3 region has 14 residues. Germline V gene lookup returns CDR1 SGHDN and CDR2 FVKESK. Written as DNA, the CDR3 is TGTGCCGTAACTGGGGGGGGCCGCTCCTACGAGCAGTACTTC. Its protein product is CAVTGGGRSYEQYF. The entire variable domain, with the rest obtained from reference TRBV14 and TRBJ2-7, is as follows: EAGVTQFPSHSVIEKGQTVTLRCDPISGHDNLYWYRRVMGKEIKFLLHFVKESKQDESGMPNNRFLAERTGGTYSTLKVQPAELEDSGVYFCAVTGGGRSYEQYFGPGTRLTVT.

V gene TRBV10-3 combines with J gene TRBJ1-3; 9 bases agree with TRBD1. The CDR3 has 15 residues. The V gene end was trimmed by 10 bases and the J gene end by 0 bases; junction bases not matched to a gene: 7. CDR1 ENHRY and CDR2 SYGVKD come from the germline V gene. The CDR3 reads CATQGQGNSGNTIYF. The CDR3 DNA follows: TGTGCCACCCAAGGACAGGGGAACTCTGGAAACACCATATATTTT.